The 17 T cell receptor beta chains in this list originate from one sample, sequenced in a study of response to subunit inactivated influenza vaccine. From the RT-PCR reads, TCRdb called clonotypes with MiXCR, one entry per CDR3 protein. The sample has 430,000 or so distinct CDR3 sequences, 9.5% to 12% seen once. The sequenced sample was PBMCs from blood, obtained 45 days after vaccination. All receptors come from a middle-aged man who received an inactivated influenza vaccine.

The chain recombines TRBV4-1 with TRBJ2-3, with D possibly being TRBD1 (5 bases). This CDR3 comprises 20 residues. Trimming cost V 1 base and J 0 bases, with 23 bases left between them. Germline CDR1 and CDR2: MGHRA and YSYEKL. The CDR3 loop reads CASSQVLKGPASASTDTQYF. The CDR3 region has the DNA TGCGCCAGCAGCCAAGTCCTTAAGGGGCCCGCATCGGCTAGCACAGATACGCAGTATTTT.

In its sample, this clonotype was seen a few times. J is TRBJ2-5 and V is TRBV13; no clear D gene. The CDR3 loop spans 14 amino acids. Germline lookup yields CDR1 PRHDT and CDR2 FYEKMQ (reference sequence). Trimming left V 0 bases short and J 2 bases short, with 7 bases between. The CDR3 loop is CASSLGWEQETQYF. The CDR3 nucleotides read TGTGCCAGCAGCTTAGGTTGGGAACAAGAGACCCAGTACTTC.

The chain couples TRBV4-3 to TRBJ1-2; possibly TRBD1 for D (6 bases). The CDR3 contains 19 residues. Germline assignment: CDR1 LGHNA and CDR2 YSLEER. Trimming took off 0 bases at V and 5 bases at J, with 25 bases between the two ends. The CDR3 region is CASSQDILARSGERYGYTF. CDR3 coding DNA: TGCGCCAGCAGCCAAGATATATTGGCTCGTTCAGGGGAGAGATATGGCTACACCTTC.

Only a few counts were recorded for this clonotype. The rearrangement links TRBV27 to TRBJ2-3, with a possible D match to TRBD1 (5 bases). V gave up 0 bases and J gave up 7 bases, with 11 bases separating them. CDR1 and CDR2 (germline): MNHEY, SMNVEV (reference sequence). There are 14 residues in the CDR3. CDR3 nucleotides: TGTGCCAGCAGTTTATCGCCCAAGGGGTATACGCAGTATTTT. Translation gives CASSLSPKGYTQYF.

The table lists this clonotype with many counts. The chain has TRBV12-3 or TRBV12-4 and TRBJ1-4; TRBD1 agrees at 12 bases. Germline trimming cut 5 bases from V and 10 bases from J; bases unmatched to any gene: 5. This CDR3 has 14 amino acids. The CDR3 DNA reads as TGTGCCAGCAGTCCCGGGACAGGGGGCCGAAAACTGTTTTTT. This encodes CASSPGTGGRKLFF.

A few counts support this clonotype. The chain carries TRBV29-1 and TRBJ2-7; D gene ambiguous. This CDR3 has 15 residues. The V end lost 5 bases, the J end lost 1 base, and 18 bases lay between the germline ends. CDR1 is SQVTM, CDR2 ANQGSEA, per germline. CDR3 sequence: CSVRQWGTPSYEQYF. CDR3 nucleotides: TGCAGCGTTCGGCAATGGGGTACTCCTTCCTACGAGCAGTACTTC.

This chain connects TRBV12-3 or TRBV12-4 to TRBJ2-3; the D is unclear. Trimming stripped 1 base from V and 5 bases from J, with 4 bases between. This CDR3 has 12 amino acids. For the CDR3, the DNA is TGTGCCAGCAGTTTAGTCAAAGATACGCAGTATTTT. Translation gives CASSLVKDTQYF.

The chain is built from TRBV5-6 and TRBJ1-5; 10 bases agree with TRBD1. The trim removed 4 bases at V and 4 bases at J, leaving 5 bases unmatched. This CDR3 has 15 amino acids. In germline, CDR1 is SGHDT, CDR2 YYEEEE. The CDR3 sequence is CASSDGTGENQPQHF. CDR3 in DNA: TGTGCCAGCAGCGATGGGACAGGGGAAAATCAGCCCCAGCATTTT.

This clonotype was seen at least ten times. The chain joins TRBV7-9 to TRBJ2-1; no definite D call. Germline V gene lookup returns CDR1 SEHNR and CDR2 FQNEAQ (reference sequence). This CDR3 contains 14 residues. Deletions cut 3 bases from V and 5 bases from J, with 11 bases between. The CDR3 region has the DNA TGTGCCAGCAGCTTTACGACCAGGAACAATGAGCAGTTCTTC. It yields the protein CASSFTTRNNEQFF.

This clonotype was detected only a few times. The chain carries TRBV5-1 and TRBJ2-7; 7 positions match TRBD1. The V and J ends lost 3 bases and 5 bases, in that order; junction bases with no gene match: 8. The germline gives CDR1 SGHRS, CDR2 YFSETQ. The CDR3 has 14 amino acids. The CDR3 region is CASSSQGYFDEQYF. The DNA for the CDR3 is TGCGCCAGCAGCTCACAGGGGTACTTCGACGAGCAGTACTTC.

This clonotype was found many times. V is TRBV20-1 and J is TRBJ1-2; D unresolved. CDR3 length: 10 amino acids. The ends were cut back, 6 bases at V and 6 bases at J, with 8 bases in the middle. CDR1 and CDR2 (germline): DFQATT, SNEGSKA (reference sequence). CDR3: CSAPDDGYTF. The CDR3 DNA reads TGCAGTGCCCCGGACGATGGCTACACCTTC.

This rearrangement joins TRBV29-1 to TRBJ2-3; 7 nucleotides match TRBD1. Germline V gene sequence: CDR1 SQVTM, CDR2 ANQGSEA. V dropped 5 bases and J dropped 6; count of bases not matched to a gene: 5. The CDR3 loop spans 12 amino acids. CDR3: CSVNRGDDTQYF. The CDR3 nucleotides are TGCAGCGTTAACAGGGGCGACGATACGCAGTATTTT.

This clonotype occurred many times. The chain employs TRBV4-1 and TRBJ2-1; D gene uncertain. The CDR3 is 17 residues long. V was trimmed by 4 bases and J by 0 bases, leaving 16 bases between them. The germline CDR1 and CDR2 sequences are MGHRA and YSYEKL. The CDR3 nucleotides are TGCGCCAGCAGCCGAGGATCCGGGTCCAGCTCCTACAATGAGCAGTTCTTC. It is translated as CASSRGSGSSSYNEQFF.

This clonotype was seen many times. V usage is TRBV6-5 and J usage is TRBJ2-1; D uncertain. Trimming took off 4 bases at V and 8 bases at J, with 9 bases between the two ends. CDR1 is MNHEY, CDR2 SVGAGI, per germline. This CDR3 is 12 amino acids long. In DNA form, the CDR3 reads TGTGCCAGCAGTTTAGGACCCGATGAGCAGTTCTTC. Protein product: CASSLGPDEQFF.

A word on this clonotype: One end of the junction is discordant with germline, which a read error may explain. This chain joins TRBV5-6 and TRBJ2-3; no definite D call. Germline-derived CDR1 and CDR2 are SGHDT and YYEEEE. This CDR3 contains 13 residues. The CDR3 sequence: CASSFSGTDTLYF. The CDR3 DNA follows: TGTGCCAGCAGCTTTTCGGGCACAGATACGCTGTATTTT.

In this sample, this clonotype turned up many times. This chain links TRBV12-3 or TRBV12-4 with TRBJ2-3; TRBD2 is a possible D gene (6 bases). The CDR3 loop spans 15 amino acids. With 4 bases removed from V and 2 bases from J, the gap between germline ends came to 13 bases. The CDR3 loop reads CASSSGGGFTDTQYF. CDR3 sequence (DNA): TGTGCCAGCAGTTCCGGGGGAGGTTTCACAGATACGCAGTATTTT.

This clonotype was observed many times. This CDR3 reads CASRGGSSYNEQFF. As DNA, the CDR3 is TGTGCCAGCAGGGGAGGCAGCTCCTACAATGAGCAGTTCTTC. The chain combines TRBV12-3 or TRBV12-4 with TRBJ2-1, with D possibly being TRBD2 (6 bases). This CDR3 contains 14 residues. Between the trimmed V and J ends, which lost 6 bases and 0 bases, there was a span of 9 bases.